This T cell receptor beta chain appears in the sequencing data of a study of blood T cell repertoires in COVID-19. Across the study: COVID-19 samples collected from the United States, Italy and Spain covered acute and convalescent phases. In each case, the material was cDNA or gDNA derived from T cells, B-cell-depleted T cells, or PBMCs.

In the original analysis: Amplification of reference gene primers provided the estimated nucleated cell counts. Measured with immunoSEQ multiplex PCR; TCRdb has only the in-frame clones, and not every one. The DNA was the basis for D and trimming; V, J and clone size are from that table. Here the sample spans around 69,000 clones, roughly nine tenths being singletons. Only one count was recorded for this clone. CDR1 and CDR2 from the germline V gene are SGHRS and YFSETQ. The CDR3 has 15 residues. Trimming removed 3 bases at V and 5 bases at J, with 18 bases between. This chain joins TRBV5-1 and TRBJ2-7; the D gene is possibly TRBD1 (5 bases). The TCR originated in a woman aged 45-60 years with active COVID-19. The sample consisted of peripheral blood. CDR3 sequence: CASSSRTNQGDEQYF. The CDR3 DNA follows: TGCGCCAGCAGCTCCAGGACAAATCAAGGGGACGAGCAGTACTTC. Drawing the rest from reference TRBV5-1 and TRBJ2-7, the complete variable domain is KAGVTQTPRYLIKTRGQQVTLSCSPISGHRSVSWYQQTPGQGLQFLFEYFSETQRNKGNFPGRFSGRQFSNSRSEMNVSTLELGDSALYLCASSSRTNQGDEQYFGPGTRLTVT.